This TCR beta chain was recorded in a study of identical twins. Study observations and caveats: Cross-sectional statistics, not tracking of the same donors, supported the conclusions. Alpha sequences that were out-of-frame and twin-shared showed an excess of low generation probability.

The cDNA had a unique molecular identifier and a template-switch universal primer site. In TCRdb, the 5' RACE reads were re-called with MiXCR into one record per CDR3 protein. This table has nearly 900,000 distinct CDR3 sequences, roughly 12% appearing once. The CDR3 length is 16 residues. V gave up 2 bases and J gave up 0 bases; unmatched junction bases: 2. Per the germline V gene, CDR1 is LNHDA and CDR2 is SQIVND (reference sequence). Comments on this clonotype: Its matching antigen is unknown.

These data were also reused for a study on yellow fever vaccine responses in identical twins.

Source material: PBMCs. The receptor comes from a young woman in good health. This rearrangement joins TRBV19 to TRBJ2-1; 9 bases match TRBD2. The CDR3 DNA is TGTGCCAGTAGTATACCAGCGGGGGGCTCCTACAATGAGCAGTTCTTC. It translates to CASSIPAGGSYNEQFF.